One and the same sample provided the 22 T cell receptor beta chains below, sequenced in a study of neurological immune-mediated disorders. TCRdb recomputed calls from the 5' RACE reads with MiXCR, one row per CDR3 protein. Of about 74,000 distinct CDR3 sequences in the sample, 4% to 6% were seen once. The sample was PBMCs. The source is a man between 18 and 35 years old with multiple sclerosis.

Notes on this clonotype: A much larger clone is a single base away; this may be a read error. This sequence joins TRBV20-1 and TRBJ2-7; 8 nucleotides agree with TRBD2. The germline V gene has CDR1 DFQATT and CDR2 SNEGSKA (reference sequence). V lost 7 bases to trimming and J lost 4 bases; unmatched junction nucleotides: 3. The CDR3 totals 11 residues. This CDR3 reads CSVSGMYEQYF. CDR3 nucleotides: TGCAGTGTTAGCGGGATGTACGAGCAGTACTTC.

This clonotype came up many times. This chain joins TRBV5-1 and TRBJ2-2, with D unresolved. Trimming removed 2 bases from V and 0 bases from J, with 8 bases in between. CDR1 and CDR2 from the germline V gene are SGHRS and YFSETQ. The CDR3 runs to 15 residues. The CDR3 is CASSLERANTGELFF. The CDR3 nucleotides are TGCGCCAGCAGCTTAGAAAGGGCGAACACCGGGGAGCTGTTTTTT.

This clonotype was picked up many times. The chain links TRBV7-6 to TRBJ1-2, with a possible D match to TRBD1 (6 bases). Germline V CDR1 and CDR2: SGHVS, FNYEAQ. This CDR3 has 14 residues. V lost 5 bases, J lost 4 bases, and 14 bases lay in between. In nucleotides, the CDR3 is TGTGCCAGCAGCCCCCAACAGGGCGGCTATGGCTACACCTTC. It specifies CASSPQQGGYGYTF.

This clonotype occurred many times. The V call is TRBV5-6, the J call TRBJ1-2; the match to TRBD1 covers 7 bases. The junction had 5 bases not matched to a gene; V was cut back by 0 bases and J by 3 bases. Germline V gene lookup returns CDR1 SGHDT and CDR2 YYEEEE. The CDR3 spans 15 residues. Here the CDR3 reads CASSLVGGRDYGYTF. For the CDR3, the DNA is TGTGCCAGCAGCTTGGTAGGGGGCCGTGACTATGGCTACACCTTC.

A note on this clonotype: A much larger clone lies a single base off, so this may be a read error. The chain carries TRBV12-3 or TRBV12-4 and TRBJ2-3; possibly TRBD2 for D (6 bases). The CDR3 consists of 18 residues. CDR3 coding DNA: TGTGCCAACAGTTTTGGCCAGGGCTCTGGACTAAGCACAGATACGCAGTATTTT. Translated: CANSFGQGSGLSTDTQYF.

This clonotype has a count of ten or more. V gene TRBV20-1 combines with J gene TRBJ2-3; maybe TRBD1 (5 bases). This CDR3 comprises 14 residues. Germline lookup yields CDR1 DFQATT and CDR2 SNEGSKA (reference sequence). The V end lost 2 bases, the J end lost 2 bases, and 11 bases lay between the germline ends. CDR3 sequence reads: CSARQGGVTDTQYF. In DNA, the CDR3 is TGCAGTGCTAGACAGGGTGGGGTCACAGATACGCAGTATTTT.

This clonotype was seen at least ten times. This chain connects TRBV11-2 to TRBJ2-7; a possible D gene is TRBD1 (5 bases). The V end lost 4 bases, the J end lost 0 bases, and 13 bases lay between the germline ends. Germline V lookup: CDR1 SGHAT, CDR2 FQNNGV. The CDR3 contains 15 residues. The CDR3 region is CASSSHGAGSYEQYF. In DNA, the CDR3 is TGTGCCAGCAGCTCCCATGGGGCAGGCTCCTACGAGCAGTACTTC.

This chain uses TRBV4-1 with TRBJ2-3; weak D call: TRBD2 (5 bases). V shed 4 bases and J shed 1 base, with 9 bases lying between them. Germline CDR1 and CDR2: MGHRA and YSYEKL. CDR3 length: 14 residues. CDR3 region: CASSPGLRTDTQYF. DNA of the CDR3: TGCGCCAGCAGCCCCGGACTTCGCACAGATACGCAGTATTTT.

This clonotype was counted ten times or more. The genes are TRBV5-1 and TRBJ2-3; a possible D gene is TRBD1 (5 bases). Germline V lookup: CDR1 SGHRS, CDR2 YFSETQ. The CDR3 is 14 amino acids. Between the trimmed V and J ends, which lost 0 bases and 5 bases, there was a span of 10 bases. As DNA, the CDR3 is TGCGCCAGCAGCTTGGTTGGGCAGGGAGATACGCAGTATTTT. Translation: CASSLVGQGDTQYF.

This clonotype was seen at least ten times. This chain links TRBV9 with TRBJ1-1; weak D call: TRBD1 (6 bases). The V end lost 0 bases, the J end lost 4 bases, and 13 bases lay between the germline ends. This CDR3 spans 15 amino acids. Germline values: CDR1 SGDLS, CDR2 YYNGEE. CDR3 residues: CASSVAGVDSTEAFF. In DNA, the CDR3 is TGTGCCAGCAGCGTAGCAGGGGTAGACAGCACTGAAGCTTTCTTT.

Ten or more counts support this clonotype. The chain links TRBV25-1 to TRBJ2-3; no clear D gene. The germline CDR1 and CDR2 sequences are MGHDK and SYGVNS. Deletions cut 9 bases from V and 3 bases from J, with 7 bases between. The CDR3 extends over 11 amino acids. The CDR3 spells CASTSTDTQYF. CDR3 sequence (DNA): TGTGCCAGTACTTCTACAGATACGCAGTATTTT.

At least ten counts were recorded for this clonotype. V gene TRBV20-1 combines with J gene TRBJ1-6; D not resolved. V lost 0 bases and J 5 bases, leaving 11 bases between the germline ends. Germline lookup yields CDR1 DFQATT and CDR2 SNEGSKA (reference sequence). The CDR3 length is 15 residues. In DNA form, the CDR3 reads TGCAGTGCTAGAGATATTTCCGGAGATAATTCACCCCTCCACTTT. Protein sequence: CSARDISGDNSPLHF.

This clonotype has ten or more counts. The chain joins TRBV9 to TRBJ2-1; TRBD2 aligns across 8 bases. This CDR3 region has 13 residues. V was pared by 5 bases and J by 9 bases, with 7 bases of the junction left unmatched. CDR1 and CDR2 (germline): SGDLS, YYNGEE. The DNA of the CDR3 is TGTGCCAGCAGTTTTACAGCGGGAGTTGAGCAGTTCTTC. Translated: CASSFTAGVEQFF.

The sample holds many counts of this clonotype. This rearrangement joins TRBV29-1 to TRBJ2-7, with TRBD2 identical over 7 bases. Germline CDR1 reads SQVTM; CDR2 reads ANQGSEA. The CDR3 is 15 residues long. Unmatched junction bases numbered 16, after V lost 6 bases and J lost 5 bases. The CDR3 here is CSVARGPAGSHEQYF. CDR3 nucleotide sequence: TGCAGCGTCGCTAGAGGGCCAGCGGGATCCCACGAGCAGTACTTC.

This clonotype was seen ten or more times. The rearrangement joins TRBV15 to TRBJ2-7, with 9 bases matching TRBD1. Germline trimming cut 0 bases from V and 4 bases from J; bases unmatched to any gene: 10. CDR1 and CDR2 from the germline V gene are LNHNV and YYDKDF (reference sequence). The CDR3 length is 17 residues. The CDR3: CATSRDSAGTGNYEQYF. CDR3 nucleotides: TGTGCCACCAGCAGAGATTCCGCGGGGACAGGGAATTACGAGCAGTACTTC.

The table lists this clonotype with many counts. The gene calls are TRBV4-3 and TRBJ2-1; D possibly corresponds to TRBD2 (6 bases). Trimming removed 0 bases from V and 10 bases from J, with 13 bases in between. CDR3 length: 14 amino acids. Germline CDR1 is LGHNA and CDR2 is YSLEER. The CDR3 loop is CASSQDPGLREQFF. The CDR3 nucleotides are TGCGCCAGCAGCCAAGACCCGGGACTTCGGGAGCAGTTCTTC.

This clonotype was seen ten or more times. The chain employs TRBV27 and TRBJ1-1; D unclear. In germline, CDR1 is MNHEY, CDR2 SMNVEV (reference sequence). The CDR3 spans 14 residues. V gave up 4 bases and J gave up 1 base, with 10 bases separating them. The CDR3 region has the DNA TGTGCCAGCAGTTCCCTCTTTTCGAACACTGAAGCTTTCTTT. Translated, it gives CASSSLFSNTEAFF.

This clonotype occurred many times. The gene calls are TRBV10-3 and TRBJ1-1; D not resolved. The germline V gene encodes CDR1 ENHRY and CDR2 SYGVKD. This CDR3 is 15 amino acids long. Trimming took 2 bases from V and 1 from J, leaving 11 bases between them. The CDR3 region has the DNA TGTGCCATCAGTGAGAGGCTGGCGGGGAACACTGAAGCTTTCTTT. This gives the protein CAISERLAGNTEAFF.

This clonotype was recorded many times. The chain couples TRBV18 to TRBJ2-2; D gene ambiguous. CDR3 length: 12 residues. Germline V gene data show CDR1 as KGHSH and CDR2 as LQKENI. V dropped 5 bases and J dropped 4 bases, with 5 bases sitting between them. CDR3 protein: CASSVFTGELFF. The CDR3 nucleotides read TGTGCCAGCTCAGTTTTCACCGGGGAGCTGTTTTTT.

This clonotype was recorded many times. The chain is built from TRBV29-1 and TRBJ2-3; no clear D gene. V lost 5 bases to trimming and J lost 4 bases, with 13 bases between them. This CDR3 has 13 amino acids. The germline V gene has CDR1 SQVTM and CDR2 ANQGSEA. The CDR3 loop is CSVRPGLADTQYF. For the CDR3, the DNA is TGCAGCGTTAGGCCCGGCCTCGCAGATACGCAGTATTTT.

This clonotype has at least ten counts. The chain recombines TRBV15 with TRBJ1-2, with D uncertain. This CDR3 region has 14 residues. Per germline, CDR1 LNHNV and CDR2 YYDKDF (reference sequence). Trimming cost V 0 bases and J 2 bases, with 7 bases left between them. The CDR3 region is CATSRDGENYGYTF. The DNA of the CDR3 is TGTGCCACCAGCAGAGATGGAGAGAACTATGGCTACACCTTC.

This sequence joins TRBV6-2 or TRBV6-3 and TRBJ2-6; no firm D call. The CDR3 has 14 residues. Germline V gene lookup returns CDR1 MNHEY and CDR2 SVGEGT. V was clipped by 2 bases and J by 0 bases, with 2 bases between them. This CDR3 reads CASSYNSGANVLTF. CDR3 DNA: TGTGCCAGCAGTTACAACTCTGGGGCCAACGTCCTGACTTTC.